The rows below give T cell receptor beta chains drawn from one sample of a study of T cell repertoires in aging, cancer and after chemotherapy. TCRdb itself ran the multiplex PCR reads through MiXCR, one entry per CDR3 protein. The sample lists 5,500 to 7,000 distinct CDR3 sequences, roughly 29% seen once, with approximately 7% in the top ten. Sequenced: blood. The receptors here all came from a human donor in good health. Each CDR3 is given with its conserved first and last residue. D genes are given only for firm matches. Expanded clones get a size class; other rows say once, few or many, or leave the size out.

j_call v_call clone_size d_call cdr3_aa cdr3_nt
TRBJ1-1 TRBV6-6 NA TRBD1 CASTYRGLGNTEAFF TGTGCCAGCACCTACAGGGGGCTGGGGAACACTGAAGCTTTCTTT
TRBJ2-2 TRBV19 medium-sized NA CASKEPGLGGTGELFF TGTGCCAGTAAGGAGCCGGGACTCGGGGGCACCGGGGAGCTGTTTTTT
TRBJ2-7 TRBV20-1 NA NA CSASKRQAAGEQYF TGCAGTGCTAGCAAACGACAGGCAGCTGGGGAGCAGTACTTC
TRBJ1-5 TRBV12-3/TRBV12-4 NA NA CASRRNNQPQHF TGTGCCAGCAGGAGGAACAATCAGCCCCAGCATTTT
TRBJ2-7 TRBV4-3 NA NA CASSPGPRDEQYF TGCGCCAGCAGCCCCGGGCCAAGGGACGAGCAGTACTTC
TRBJ1-2 TRBV29-1 medium-sized NA CSVEDRGFGYTF TGCAGCGTTGAAGATCGAGGTTTTGGCTACACCTTC
TRBJ2-3 TRBV10-3 NA TRBD2 CAISDRGEPGLAGDGTDTQYF TGTGCCATCAGTGATAGAGGGGAACCGGGACTAGCGGGAGACGGCACAGATACGCAGTATTTT
TRBJ2-5 TRBV20-1 NA NA CSADEGGKTQYF TGCAGTGCTGATGAGGGCGGTAAGACCCAGTACTTC
TRBJ2-1 TRBV6-6 NA NA CASSYDRTNEQFF TGTGCCAGCAGTTACGATAGGACGAATGAGCAGTTCTTC
TRBJ1-5 TRBV7-9 NA NA CASSSSGIGIDQPQHF TGTGCCAGCAGCTCCAGCGGTATCGGGATTGATCAGCCCCAGCATTTT
TRBJ1-5 TRBV5-6 NA NA CASSSDQGLPQHF TGTGCCAGCAGCTCAGATCAGGGACTGCCCCAGCATTTT
TRBJ1-1 TRBV10-3 few NA CAISESGDPNTEAFF TGTGCCATCAGTGAGTCTGGGGATCCCAACACTGAAGCTTTCTTT
TRBJ2-2 TRBV19 medium-sized NA CASRAGNGWSGELFF TGTGCCAGTAGGGCGGGTAACGGGTGGAGCGGGGAGCTGTTTTTT
TRBJ2-3 TRBV11-3 NA TRBD1 CASSRAGRGYRDRDHTQYF TGTGCCAGCAGCCGCGCCGGGCGGGGGTACCGGGACAGGGATCATACGCAGTATTTT
TRBJ1-4 TRBV6-5 few NA CASSQNEKLFF TGTGCCAGCAGTCAGAATGAAAAACTGTTTTTT
TRBJ2-3 TRBV30 medium-sized TRBD2 CAWSLTGGADTQYF TGTGCCTGGAGTCTGACGGGGGGGGCTGATACGCAGTATTTT
TRBJ1-6 TRBV20-1 NA NA CSARGTADNSPLHF TGCAGTGCTCGTGGGACCGCCGATAATTCACCCCTCCACTTT
TRBJ1-3 TRBV6-5 NA NA CASSPGTPGGSGNTIYF TGTGCCAGCAGCCCCGGGACCCCGGGAGGCTCTGGAAACACCATATATTTT
TRBJ2-1 TRBV5-6 NA TRBD2 CASSLKRGGYNEQFF TGTGCCAGCAGCTTAAAGCGGGGGGGCTACAATGAGCAGTTCTTC
TRBJ2-3 TRBV20-1 few NA CSAKSGTDTQYF TGCAGTGCTAAGTCAGGGACAGATACGCAGTATTTT
TRBJ2-7 TRBV4-3 NA TRBD2 CASSQDRWGGSYEQYF TGCGCCAGCAGCCAAGATAGGTGGGGGGGCTCCTACGAGCAGTACTTC
TRBJ2-3 TRBV6-5 NA NA CASSYSWNTDTQYF TGTGCCAGCAGTTACTCGTGGAACACAGATACGCAGTATTTT
TRBJ1-5 TRBV19 medium-sized NA CASVDRLGNQPQHF TGTGCCAGTGTAGATAGGTTGGGCAATCAGCCCCAGCATTTT
TRBJ2-1 TRBV19 NA TRBD2 CASTGHRAGAYSSFNEQFF TGTGCCAGTACCGGGCATCGAGCGGGAGCGTATAGCTCCTTCAATGAGCAGTTCTTC
TRBJ2-6 TRBV7-9 NA NA CASSFGISDRGTGANVLTF TGTGCCAGCAGCTTTGGTATCTCAGATAGGGGTACTGGGGCCAACGTCCTGACTTTC
TRBJ2-5 TRBV28 NA NA CASVWSKTQYF TGTGCCAGCGTTTGGTCCAAGACCCAGTACTTC
TRBJ2-7 TRBV7-9 NA NA CASSLAGTSYEQYF TGTGCCAGCAGCTTAGCAGGGACATCCTACGAGCAGTACTTC
TRBJ2-1 TRBV18 medium-sized NA CASSLRRGEPINEQFF TGTGCCAGCTCCCTCCGAAGGGGAGAGCCGATCAATGAGCAGTTCTTC
TRBJ2-7 TRBV19 few NA CASRYSQGSYEQYF TGTGCCAGTAGGTATTCACAGGGTTCTTACGAGCAGTACTTC
TRBJ2-3 TRBV5-4 medium-sized NA CASSRQQGRTDTQYF TGTGCCAGCAGCCGACAACAGGGGAGGACAGATACGCAGTATTTT
TRBJ1-5 TRBV7-9 NA NA CASSSWVEEPQHF TGTGCCAGCAGCTCCTGGGTCGAGGAGCCCCAGCATTTT
TRBJ1-1 TRBV6-1 NA TRBD1 CASSQGPGGIVTEAFF TGTGCCAGCAGTCAGGGGCCAGGGGGGATAGTCACTGAAGCTTTCTTT
TRBJ1-1 TRBV12-3/TRBV12-4 NA NA CASSSPGGGRNTEAFF TGTGCCAGCAGTTCCCCCGGCGGGGGGAGGAACACTGAAGCTTTCTTT
TRBJ2-7 TRBV29-1 medium-sized NA CSVEERDYEQYF TGCAGCGTTGAAGAGCGGGACTACGAGCAGTACTTC
TRBJ1-2 TRBV11-3 NA TRBD1 CASSPRQGAHGYTF TGTGCCAGCAGCCCTCGACAGGGGGCTCATGGCTACACCTTC
TRBJ1-5 TRBV5-8 few NA CASSLVGVGLRVNQPQHF TGTGCCAGCAGCTTGGTTGGGGTTGGTCTCCGGGTCAATCAGCCCCAGCATTTT
TRBJ2-5 TRBV5-6 few TRBD2 CASSAVGTSSVKQETQYF TGTGCCAGCAGCGCAGTCGGGACTAGTAGCGTAAAGCAAGAGACCCAGTACTTC